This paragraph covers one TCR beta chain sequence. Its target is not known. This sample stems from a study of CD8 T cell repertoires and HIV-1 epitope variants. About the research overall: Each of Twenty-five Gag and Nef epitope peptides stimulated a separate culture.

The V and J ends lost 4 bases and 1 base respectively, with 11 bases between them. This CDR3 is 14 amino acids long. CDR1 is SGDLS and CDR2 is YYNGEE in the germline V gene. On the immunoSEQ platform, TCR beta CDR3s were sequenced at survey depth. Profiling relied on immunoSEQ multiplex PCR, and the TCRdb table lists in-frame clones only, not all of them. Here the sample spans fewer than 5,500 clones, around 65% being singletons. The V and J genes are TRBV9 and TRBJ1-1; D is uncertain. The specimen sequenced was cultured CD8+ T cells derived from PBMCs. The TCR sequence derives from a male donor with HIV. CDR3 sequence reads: CASSPKDGNTEAFF. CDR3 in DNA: TGTGCCAGCAGCCCTAAGGACGGGAACACTGAAGCTTTCTTT. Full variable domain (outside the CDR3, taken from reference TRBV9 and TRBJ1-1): DSGVTQTPKHLITATGQRVTLRCSPRSGDLSVYWYQQSLDQGLQFLIQYYNGEERAKGNILERFSAQQFPDLHSELNLSSLELGDSALYFCASSPKDGNTEAFFGQGTRLTVV.